This T cell receptor beta chain was obtained from a study of Tregs in tolerant kidney transplant recipients (dated by TCRdb to between 2018 and 2020). Study-wide context: Before combined kidney and bone marrow transplantation, this study identified donor-specific regulatory T cells using TCRbeta sequencing and then followed those same cells after transplant. TCRbeta repertoire sequencing was used in a few healthy controls to compare several ways of expanding Tregs specific for an allogeneic donor.

For TCRbeta CDR3 sequencing, genomic DNA was extracted from sorted cells using the QIAGEN DNeasy Blood and Tissue Kit. High-throughput TCRbeta CDR3 sequencing, including PCR amplification with bias correction and internal controls, was performed commercially through immunoSEQ. Regarding the original processing steps: Unique productive TCRbeta sequences were defined by CDR3 nucleotide sequence where primers matched, otherwise by CDR3 amino acid sequence with Vbeta and Jbeta genes. To correct for sorting error, sequences found in more than one sorted population at a frequency ratio of 2:1 or less were discarded, and the remaining shared sequences were assigned to the population with the higher frequency. A sequence was defined as donor-reactive if the sequence was expanded at least 5-fold in CFSE-low cells compared with unstimulated cells and had a frequency of at least 0.01% in CFSE-low cells. Repertoire divergence was quantified by Jensen-Shannon divergence using the top 100 TCRbeta sequences ranked by frequency. For samples with multiple sequencing runs, sorting error was corrected in each run separately before the runs were combined. As stored in TCRdb, this immuneACCESS dataset retains in-frame rearrangements with V and J assigned. A fraction of the clones does not appear; measured against another copy, unresolved V genes explain less than half of the discrepancy, and the remainder lacks a known reason. V, J and clone size are those of that table, while D and trimming were read from the DNA. The sample data list about 46,000 clones, and 91% of these were observed just once. The leading ten clones occupy about 0.74% of the sample.

What the study reported, not specific to this receptor: Biological reproducibility was not directly assessed, although technical replication error appeared to be minimal. The most biologically relevant and donor-specific TCRbeta repertoire appeared to be identified by expanding Tregs with activated donor B cells. The study was limited by small patient numbers, and the findings need validation in larger populations and under other immunosuppression protocols.

Unstimulated Tregs (CD4+CD25+CD127-), CD4+ non-Tregs (CD4+CD25-), CD4 and CD8 cells were FACS-sorted from thawed PBMCs. Thawed PBMCs were rested overnight at 37 degrees C with about 180 IU/ml IL-2 before Treg sorting. Blood from healthy controls was obtained either as purchased buffy coats or from healthy volunteers. Healthy control blood was processed to PBMCs by Ficoll density gradient and cryopreserved, and patient PBMCs were collected before and after transplant. Comments on this clone: What this receptor recognizes is not known. Base quality data are lacking; no much larger clone is found one base away.

Compared with germline, V lacks 2 bases and J lacks 7 bases; bases without a gene match: 4. Reading from cysteine to phenylalanine, the CDR3 counts 15 amino acids. Solely the CDR3 DNA is kept, with 45 bases framed from the first base. CDR1 and CDR2, looked up from the germline V gene (reference sequence), are SGHNT and YYREEE. Here the chain combines TRBV5-4 and TRBJ1-4, with 11 bases aligning to TRBD1. Sample: Tregs from blood. This clonotype was sampled from a human donor in good health. The CDR3 protein is CASSLQGTGGEKLFF. The DNA sequence is given as TGTGCCAGCAGCTTACAAGGGACAGGGGGTGAAAAACTGTTTTTT. Beyond the CDR3, the reference TRBV5-4 and TRBJ1-4 genes provide the residues; the full variable domain reads: ETGVTQSPTHLIKTRGQQVTLRCSSQSGHNTVSWYQQALGQGPQFIFQYYREEENGRGNFPPRFSGLQFPNYSSELNVNALELDDSALYLCASSLQGTGGEKLFFGSGTQLSVL.